The source of this T cell receptor (beta chain) is a study of T cells after yellow fever vaccination. Trimming cost V 1 base and J 0 bases, with 10 bases left between them. The CDR3 is made up of 15 amino acids. Looked up from germline, CDR1 is LGHNA and CDR2 is YNFKEQ. From the 5' RACE reads, TCRdb called clonotypes with MiXCR, one entry per CDR3 protein. Of fewer than 650,000 distinct CDR3 sequences listed, 20% to 25% are singletons. As to this clonotype: Antigen: not known.

Study observations and caveats: Clonotype sharing between CD4 and CD8 compartments was small. Contamination by abundant bulk-population clonotypes could be present in FACS-sorted repertoires.

The chain has TRBV4-2 and TRBJ2-7; TRBD2 is a possible D gene (6 bases). The sequence came from a man between 18 and 29 years old who received the YFV17D yellow fever vaccine. The sequencing used PBMCs, collected about 21 days after the first yellow fever vaccination. The CDR3 sequence is CASSQASASSYEQYF. CDR3 sequence (DNA): TGTGCCAGCAGCCAAGCTAGCGCTAGCTCCTACGAGCAGTACTTC.